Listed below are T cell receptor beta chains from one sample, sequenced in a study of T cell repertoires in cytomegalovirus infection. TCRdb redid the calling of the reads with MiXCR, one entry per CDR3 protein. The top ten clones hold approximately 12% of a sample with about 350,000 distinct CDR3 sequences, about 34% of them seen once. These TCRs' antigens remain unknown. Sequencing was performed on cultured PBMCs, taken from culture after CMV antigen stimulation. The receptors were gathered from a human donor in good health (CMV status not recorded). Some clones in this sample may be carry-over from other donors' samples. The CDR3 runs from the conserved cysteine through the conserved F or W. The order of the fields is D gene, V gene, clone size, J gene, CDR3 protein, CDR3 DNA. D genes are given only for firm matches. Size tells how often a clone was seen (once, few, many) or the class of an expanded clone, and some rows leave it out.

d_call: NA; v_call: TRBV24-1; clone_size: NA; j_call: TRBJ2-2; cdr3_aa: CATSDFSTGGKNTGELFF; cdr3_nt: TGTGCCACCAGTGATTTTTCTACTGGGGGAAAGAACACCGGGGAGCTGTTTTTT
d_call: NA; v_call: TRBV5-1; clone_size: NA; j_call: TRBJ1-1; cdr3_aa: CASSRDLNTEAFF; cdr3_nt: TGCGCCAGCAGCCGGGACCTGAACACTGAAGCTTTCTTT
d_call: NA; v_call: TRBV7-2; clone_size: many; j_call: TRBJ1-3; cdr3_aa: CASSLALHSGNTIYF; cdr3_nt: TGTGCCAGCAGCTTAGCGTTGCACTCTGGAAACACCATATATTTT
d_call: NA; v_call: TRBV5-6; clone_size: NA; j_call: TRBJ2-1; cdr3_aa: CASSFSAPAIEQFF; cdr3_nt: TGTGCCAGCAGCTTTAGCGCACCGGCTATTGAGCAGTTCTTC
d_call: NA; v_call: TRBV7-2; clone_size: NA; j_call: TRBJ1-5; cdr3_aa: CASSLGTDPRPQHF; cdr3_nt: TGTGCCAGCAGCTTAGGGACGGACCCTCGGCCCCAGCATTTT
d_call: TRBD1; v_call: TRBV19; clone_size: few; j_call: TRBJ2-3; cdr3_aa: CASRGRGADTQYF; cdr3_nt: TGTGCCAGCAGGGGGCGCGGAGCAGATACGCAGTATTTT
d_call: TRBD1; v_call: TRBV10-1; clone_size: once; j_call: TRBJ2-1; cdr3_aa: CASSMTGAAYNEQFF; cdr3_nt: TGCGCCAGCAGCATGACAGGGGCGGCCTACAATGAGCAGTTCTTC
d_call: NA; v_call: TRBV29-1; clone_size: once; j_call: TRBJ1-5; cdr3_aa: CSVGGNNQPQHF; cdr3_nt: TGCAGCGTTGGTGGGAACAATCAGCCCCAGCATTTT
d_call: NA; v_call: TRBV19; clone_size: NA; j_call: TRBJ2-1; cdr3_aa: CASSIGGLLGNEQFF; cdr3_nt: TGTGCCAGTAGTATCGGCGGCCTCCTAGGCAATGAGCAGTTCTTC
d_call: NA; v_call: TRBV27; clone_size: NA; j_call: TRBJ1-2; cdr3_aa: CASSPQDSPIYGYTF; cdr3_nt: TGTGCCAGCAGTCCCCAGGACAGCCCTATCTATGGCTACACCTTC
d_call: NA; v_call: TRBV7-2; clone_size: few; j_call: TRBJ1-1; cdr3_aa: CASSLEVGWDEAFF; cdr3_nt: TGTGCCAGCAGCTTAGAGGTGGGGTGGGATGAAGCTTTCTTT
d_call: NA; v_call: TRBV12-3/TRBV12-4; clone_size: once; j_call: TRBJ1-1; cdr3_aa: CASSLGRRGLRRNTEAFF; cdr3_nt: TGTGCCAGCAGTTTAGGCAGACGGGGTCTTAGGAGGAACACTGAAGCTTTCTTT